The clone carrying this T cell receptor (beta chain) was seen a single time. These data are taken from a study of blood T cell repertoires in COVID-19. V lost 4 bases and J 8 bases, leaving 12 bases between the germline ends. Looked up from germline, CDR1 is MDHEN and CDR2 is SYDVKM. CDR3 size: 13 residues. The method was immunoSEQ multiplex PCR; TCRdb's version includes in-frame clones alone and lacks a portion of them. The table has about 150,000 clones, roughly 84% seen once; the top ten hold 0.63%. The rearrangement links TRBV28 to TRBJ1-3; D is unclear. The receptor was isolated from a man aged 55-75 years with COVID-19, enrolled during active disease. The sample was peripheral blood. CDR3 sequence reads: CASSWENPDTIYF. Here the CDR3 DNA reads TGTGCCAGCAGTTGGGAGAACCCGGACACCATATATTTT.